The clone carrying this TCR beta chain was detected ten times or more. RNA transcripts yielded amplified TCR beta CDR3 regions. The HTBI primer set drove a first-round RT-PCR of the TCR CDR3. Using its own MiXCR run on the multiplex PCR reads, TCRdb lists one record per CDR3 protein. The data contain about 180,000 distinct CDR3 sequences, 9.4% of them singletons. The data were obtained in a study of T cells in Graves' hyperthyroidism and ophthalmopathy. On the study more broadly: Before treatment of any kind, peripheral blood was taken at initial diagnosis.

Specimen: blood. The sequence was collected from a woman in her late teens or twenties with Graves' hyperthyroidism that later progressed to Graves' ophthalmopathy.

For the CDR3, the DNA is TGTGCCACCAGTGACACCGGGACAGGGGGCATGAATGAGCAGTTCTTC. Translated: CATSDTGTGGMNEQFF. The rearrangement links TRBV24-1 to TRBJ2-1, with 12 bases aligning to TRBD1. With V trimmed by 4 bases and J by 7 bases, 7 bases remained unmatched. The CDR3 totals 16 residues. CDR1 and CDR2 from the germline V gene are KGHDR and SFDVKD.